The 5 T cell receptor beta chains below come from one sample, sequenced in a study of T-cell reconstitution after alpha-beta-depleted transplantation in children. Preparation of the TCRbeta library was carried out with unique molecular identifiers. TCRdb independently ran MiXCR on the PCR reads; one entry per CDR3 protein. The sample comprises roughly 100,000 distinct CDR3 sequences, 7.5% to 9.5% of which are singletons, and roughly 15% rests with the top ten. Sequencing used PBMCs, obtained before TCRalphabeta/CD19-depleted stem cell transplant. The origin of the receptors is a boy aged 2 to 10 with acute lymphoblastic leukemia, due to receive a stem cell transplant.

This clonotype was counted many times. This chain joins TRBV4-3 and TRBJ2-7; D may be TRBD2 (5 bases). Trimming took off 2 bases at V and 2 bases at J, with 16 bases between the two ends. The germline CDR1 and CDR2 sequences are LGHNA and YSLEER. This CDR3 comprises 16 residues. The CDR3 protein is CASSQRRTGKPYEQYF. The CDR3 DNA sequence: TGCGCCAGCAGCCAACGCCGCACGGGAAAACCCTACGAGCAGTACTTC.

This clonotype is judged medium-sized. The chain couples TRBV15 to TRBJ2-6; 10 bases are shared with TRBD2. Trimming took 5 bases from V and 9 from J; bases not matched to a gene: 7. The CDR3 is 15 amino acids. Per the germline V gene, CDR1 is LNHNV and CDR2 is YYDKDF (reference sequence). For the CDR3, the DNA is TGTGCCACCAGCGAAGCGTCTAGCGGGAGCAACGTCCTGACTTTC. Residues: CATSEASSGSNVLTF.

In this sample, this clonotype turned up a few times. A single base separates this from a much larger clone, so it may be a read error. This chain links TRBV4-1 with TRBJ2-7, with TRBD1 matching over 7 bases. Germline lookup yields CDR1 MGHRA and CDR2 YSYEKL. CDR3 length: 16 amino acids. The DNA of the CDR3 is TGCCCCAGCAGCCAGCGAACGGGACAGTTCTCCCACGAGCAGTACTTC. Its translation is CPSSQRTGQFSHEQYF.

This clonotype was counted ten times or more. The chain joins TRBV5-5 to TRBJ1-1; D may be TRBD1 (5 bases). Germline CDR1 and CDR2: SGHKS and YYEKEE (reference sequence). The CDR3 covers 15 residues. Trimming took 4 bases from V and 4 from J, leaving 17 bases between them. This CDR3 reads CASSHFQGDGTEAFF. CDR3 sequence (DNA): TGTGCCAGCAGCCATTTTCAGGGAGACGGCACTGAAGCTTTCTTT.

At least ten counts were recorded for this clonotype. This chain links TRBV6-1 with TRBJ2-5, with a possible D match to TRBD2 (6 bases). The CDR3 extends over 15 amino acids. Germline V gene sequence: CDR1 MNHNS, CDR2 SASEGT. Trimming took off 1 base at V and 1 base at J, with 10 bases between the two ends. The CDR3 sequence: CASSEGAGSQETQYF. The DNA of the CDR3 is TGTGCCAGCAGTGAAGGGGCGGGGAGCCAAGAGACCCAGTACTTC.